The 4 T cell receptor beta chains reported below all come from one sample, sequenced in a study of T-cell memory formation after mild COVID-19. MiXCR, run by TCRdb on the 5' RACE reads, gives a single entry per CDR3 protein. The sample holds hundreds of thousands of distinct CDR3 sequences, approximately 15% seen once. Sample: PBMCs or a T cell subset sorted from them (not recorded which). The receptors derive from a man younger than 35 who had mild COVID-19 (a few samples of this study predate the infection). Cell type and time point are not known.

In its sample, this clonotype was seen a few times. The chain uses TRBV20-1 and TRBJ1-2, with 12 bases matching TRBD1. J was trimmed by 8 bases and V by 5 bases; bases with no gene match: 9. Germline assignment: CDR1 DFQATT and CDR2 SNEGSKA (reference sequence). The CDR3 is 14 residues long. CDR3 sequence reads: CSASTGTGGSGYTF. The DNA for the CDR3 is TGCAGTGCTTCGACAGGGACAGGGGGCTCGGGCTACACCTTC.

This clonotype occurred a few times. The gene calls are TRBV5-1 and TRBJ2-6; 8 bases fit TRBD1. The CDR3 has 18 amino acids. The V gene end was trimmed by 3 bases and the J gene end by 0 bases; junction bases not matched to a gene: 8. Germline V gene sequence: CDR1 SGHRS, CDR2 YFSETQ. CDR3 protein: CASSSKGDRLSGANVLTF. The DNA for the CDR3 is TGCGCCAGCAGCTCGAAAGGGGACAGGCTCTCTGGGGCCAACGTCCTGACTTTC.

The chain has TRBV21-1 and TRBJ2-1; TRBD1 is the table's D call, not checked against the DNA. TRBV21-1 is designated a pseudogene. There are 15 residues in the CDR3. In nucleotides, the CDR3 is TGTGCCAGTAGACAGGGAGTCAGCTCCTACAATGAGCAGTTCTTC. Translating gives CASRQGVSSYNEQFF.

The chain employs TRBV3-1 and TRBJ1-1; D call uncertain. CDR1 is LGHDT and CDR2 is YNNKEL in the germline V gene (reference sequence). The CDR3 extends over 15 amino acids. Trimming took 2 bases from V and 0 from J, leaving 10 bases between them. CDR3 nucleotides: TGTGCCAGCAGCCAAACAGTTAATTTGAACACTGAAGCTTTCTTT. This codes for CASSQTVNLNTEAFF.